The rows below give T cell receptor beta chains drawn from one sample of a study of OX40 agonist ivuxolimab in advanced cancers. TCRdb keeps only in-frame clones here, not all; method: immunoSEQ multiplex PCR. The data contain some 80,000 clones, about 81% of them seen just once; the ten biggest clones take up about 7%. The sample here was CD4+ or CD8+ T cells sorted from blood, taken in a trial of the OX40 agonist ivuxolimab. These receptors were taken from an adult with an advanced solid tumor such as melanoma, head and neck, liver or kidney cancer. CDR3s include the opening cysteine and the closing phenylalanine or tryptophan. Each record gives: V gene, CDR3 protein.

TRBV30,CAWRGQTEGQPQHF
TRBV7-2,CASSPRGTGGGNEQFF
TRBV10-3,CAIMGTATDAQYF
TRBV6-5,CASSYSSGTGEETQYF
TRBV7-9,CASSLSGGIANYGYTF
TRBV11-3,CASRSRQGGGTEAFF
TRBV29-1,CSVIWTSSTDTQYF
TRBV7-9,CASSLGRGGNQPQHF
TRBV7-8,CASSQDRDQPQHF
TRBV6-6,CASSYVSGEAFF
TRBV9,CASSLFGNRELFF
TRBV13,CASSLGRGQGSGTQYF
TRBV19,CASSLGAYNEQFF
TRBV11-2,CASSWGQSYEQYF
TRBV29-1,CSASRTGGYGYTF
TRBV30,CAFNGLAGSYNEQFF
TRBV30,CAWAVGNQPQHF
TRBV19,CASSPREGWTNLNTEAFF
TRBV6-5,CASSYSTGDSPLHF
TRBV9,CASSIQGMDTGELFF
TRBV4-3,CASSQGGFGASDTQYF
TRBV5-4,CASSLAGIMNTEAFF
TRBV7-8,CASSLRPRGLGYDEQFF
TRBV6-5,CASSSGGGGSYEQYF
TRBV11-2,CASSLGAGNNSPLHF
TRBV27,CASSLGGTGGTEAFF
TRBV6-5,CASQTQAGGNYGYTF
TRBV13,CASSATNRYEQYF
TRBV10-3,CAIQRGLNQPQHF
TRBV18,CASSPSGTNEKLFF
TRBV19,CASSPSRGGFGEQFF
TRBV5-8,CASSLFAGATYNEQFF
TRBV30,CAWTPPYSGRALNEQFF
TRBV5-8,CASSPSYRGHNYGYTF
TRBV9,CASSAQWGTEAFF
TRBV7-2,CASSLVHINSPLHF
TRBV4-3,CASSHPGQALYGYTF
TRBV5-5,CASSFAGAWTKGTEAFF
TRBV19,CASSLRGEAFF
TRBV6-1,CASSEATTFLEQFF
TRBV7-2,CASSRRALLSRDTQYF
TRBV18,CASSPGGSYEQYF
TRBV18,CASSPLSFSGGPTDTQYF
TRBV5-6,CASSTDRGHGYTF
TRBV18,CASSADRVNQPQHF
TRBV7-2,CASSFAPGSNIAKNIQYF
TRBV9,CASSVEQGRTETQYF
TRBV25-1,CASSERGQGNDEAFF
TRBV5-6,CASSRGMETQYF
TRBV5-5,CASSLIGDGVFSYEQYF
TRBV7-7,CASSLELGLSTGERFF
TRBV10-3,CAIRRTGGAIEAFF
TRBV29-1,CSVDSTDTQYF
TRBV4-1,CASSQEEGGETGELFF
TRBV7-3,CASSLTGQAGNTIYF